The T cell receptor beta chain under discussion was sequenced for a study of T cells after somatic rescue of genetic block. Some clones are missing from TCRdb's copy, which holds only in-frame ones; the method was immunoSEQ multiplex PCR. The sample shows 14,000 to 15,000 clones, 55% to 75% of them seen only once. CDR3 length equals 17 residues. Germline V CDR1 and CDR2: MNHEY, SMNVEV (reference sequence). V lost 5 bases, J lost 0 bases, and 14 bases lay in between. Sequenced sample: peripheral blood mononuclear cells (PBMCs). The chain couples TRBV27 to TRBJ2-6; tentative D call: TRBD1 (6 bases). The clonotype comes from a boy between 10 and 17 years old. The CDR3 is CASSQDRLYSGANVLTF. For the CDR3, the DNA is TGTGCCAGCAGTCAAGACAGGCTATACTCTGGGGCCAACGTCCTGACTTTC.